Listed below are T cell receptor beta chains from one sample, sequenced in a study of cytomegalovirus exposure and HLA in healthy donors. Measured with immunoSEQ multiplex PCR; TCRdb has only the in-frame clones, and not every one. There are hundreds of thousands of clones in the sample; around 80% occur only once, and 2.9% lies in the top ten. Source material: PBMCs. These receptors all come from a man in his thirties or forties in good health and CMV-seronegative. Both conserved end residues are part of each CDR3. A D gene is named only where the DNA matches it firmly. Size values are once, few and many counts, or a class for expanded clones, and some rows have none.

J gene | V gene | D gene | clone size | CDR3 DNA | CDR3 protein
TRBJ2-1 | TRBV13 | TRBD2 | . | TGTGCCAGCAGCTTAGCTAGCGGGGGCTACAATGAGCAGTTCTTC | CASSLASGGYNEQFF
TRBJ1-2 | TRBV5-6 | TRBD1 | . | TGTGCCAGCAGCTTTCAGGGGGCGAACTATGGCTACACCTTC | CASSFQGANYGYTF
TRBJ1-1 | TRBV7-9 | . | . | TGTGCCAGCAGCTCCGGGACATCAACTATGAACACTGAAGCTTTCTTT | CASSSGTSTMNTEAFF
TRBJ2-7 | TRBV5-6 | . | . | TGTGCCAGCAGCTTGGCCAAGCGTCCCCCACCCTACGAGCAGTACTTC | CASSLAKRPPPYEQYF
TRBJ1-1 | TRBV2 | . | . | TGTGCCAGCAGTGGGACGTCTGGAGGCTTGGGGGAAGCTTTCTTT | CASSGTSGGLGEAFF
TRBJ2-1 | TRBV7-3 | TRBD1 | once | TGTGCCAGCAGCCACGGACAGGGGGACGGTGAGCAGTTCTTC | CASSHGQGDGEQFF
TRBJ2-7 | TRBV5-1 | TRBD2 | . | TGCGCCAGCAGCTTGGGGGGGGACTACCCCTACGAGCAGTACTTC | CASSLGGDYPYEQYF
TRBJ1-2 | TRBV19 | . | . | TGTGCCAGTACCCCCACGGGGCGGGGCTTCCACTATGGCTACACCTTC | CASTPTGRGFHYGYTF
TRBJ1-5 | TRBV15 | TRBD1 | few | TGTGCCACCAGCAGGGGGACAGGGGGCAATCAGCCCCAGCATTTT | CATSRGTGGNQPQHF
TRBJ1-2 | TRBV27 | . | . | TGTGCCAGCGGAACAGGGTCTAACTATGGCTACACCTTC | CASGTGSNYGYTF
TRBJ2-2 | TRBV7-9 | . | few | TGTGCCAGCAGCTTAGTTGCGGTGGCCGGGGAGCTGTTTTTT | CASSLVAVAGELFF
TRBJ1-1 | TRBV7-9 | . | few | TGTGCCAGCAGCGACAGGTACACTGAAGCTTTCTTT | CASSDRYTEAFF
TRBJ2-6 | TRBV4-3 | . | . | TGCGCCAGCAGCCAAGATGCTACAGGCTCTGGGGCCAGCGTCCTGACTTTC | CASSQDATGSGASVLTF
TRBJ2-5 | TRBV2 | TRBD2 | . | TGTGCCAGCCCGGGCTTCCTAGCGGGGGGGCGAGAGACCCAGTACTTC | CASPGFLAGGRETQYF
TRBJ1-4 | TRBV18 | . | . | TGTGCCAGCTCACTAGTTTCAACTAATGAAAAACTGTTTTTT | CASSLVSTNEKLFF
TRBJ1-2 | TRBV7-2 | . | . | TGTGCCAGCGCCCCGGGGGGTGGCTATGGCTACACCTTC | CASAPGGGYGYTF
TRBJ1-2 | TRBV6-1 | TRBD1 | . | TGTGCCAGCAGTGATTTGGGACAGGGGGCGGGAGGCTACACCTTC | CASSDLGQGAGGYTF
TRBJ2-7 | TRBV9 | . | . | TGTGCCAGCAGCCCCAGCCGGGACACATCCTCCCTCTACGAGCAGTACTTC | CASSPSRDTSSLYEQYF
TRBJ1-2 | TRBV27 | . | . | TGTGCCAGCAGTTTACGGGGAGACTATGGCTACACCTTC | CASSLRGDYGYTF
TRBJ1-2 | TRBV2 | TRBD1 | . | TGTGCCAGCAGGGGGGGGGACAGGGGGCTGTTTGGCTACACCTTC | CASRGGDRGLFGYTF
TRBJ2-2 | TRBV6-1 | . | . | TGTGCCAGCAGTCCGAGGGGACAAGCCGGGGAGCTGTTTTTT | CASSPRGQAGELFF
TRBJ2-1 | TRBV5-4 | TRBD2 | . | TGTGCCAGCAGCTTGCTCCGACTGGCTAGCGGGGGTAATGAGCAGTTCTTC | CASSLLRLASGGNEQFF
TRBJ2-1 | TRBV7-9 | TRBD1 | . | TGTGCCAGCAGCGGAAGGGGGCATCATGAGCAGTTCTTC | CASSGRGHHEQFF
TRBJ1-6 | TRBV28 | . | . | TGTGCCAGCAGTGACAGAGATTCACCCCTCCACTTT | CASSDRDSPLHF
TRBJ2-1 | TRBV6-6 | TRBD2 | . | TGTGCCAGCAGGTCCGGGACTAGCGGCTACAATGAGCAGTTCTTC | CASRSGTSGYNEQFF
TRBJ1-1 | TRBV11-2 | . | . | TGTGCCAGCAGCCAACGTACTTTCAGGGCTATAAACACTGAAGCTTTCTTT | CASSQRTFRAINTEAFF
TRBJ2-4 | TRBV5-1 | . | . | TGCGCCAGCAGTCAATCAGGTGTGGCCAAAAACATTCAGTACTTC | CASSQSGVAKNIQYF
TRBJ2-7 | TRBV10-3 | TRBD2 | . | TGTGCTTCCGGGGGGGTGGGCTCCTACGAGCAGTACTTC | CASGGVGSYEQYF
TRBJ1-2 | TRBV28 | . | . | TGTGCCAGCAGTTTATGGGGGGGGCAGTCTAACTATGGCTACACCTTC | CASSLWGGQSNYGYTF
TRBJ2-6 | TRBV9 | TRBD1 | . | TGTGCCAGCAGCTTATGGGACAGTTACCTCTCTGGGGCCAGCGTCCTGACTTTC | CASSLWDSYLSGASVLTF
TRBJ2-1 | TRBV7-9 | . | . | TGTGCCAGCAGCTCCAATAGCAATGAGCAGTTCTTC | CASSSNSNEQFF
TRBJ2-4 | TRBV5-1 | . | once | TGCGCCAGCAGCCCGGGTCTAGTACCTGCTCCAAACATTCAGTACTTC | CASSPGLVPAPNIQYF
TRBJ2-7 | TRBV2 | . | . | TGTGCCAGCAGCACCAGAGTGTGGGGGGACGAGCAGTACTTC | CASSTRVWGDEQYF
TRBJ1-2 | TRBV4-1 | . | few | TGCGCCAGCAGCCAAGATCAGGCAGCCCCCATGTTTGGCTACACCTTC | CASSQDQAAPMFGYTF
TRBJ1-4 | TRBV2 | . | . | TGTGCCAGCAGTTTTGTCAGCGGTGAAAAACTGTTTTTT | CASSFVSGEKLFF
TRBJ2-2 | TRBV4-2 | TRBD2 | . | TGTGCCAGCAGCCAAGCTGGCGGGGGGGGCACCGGGGAGCTGTTTTTT | CASSQAGGGGTGELFF
TRBJ2-5 | TRBV4-1 | TRBD2 | few | TGCGCCAGCAGCACCCCTCCGGGACTAGTGGAGCGGGAGACCCAGTACTTC | CASSTPPGLVERETQYF
TRBJ2-7 | TRBV18 | . | . | TGTGCCAGCTCAAGGCTGGGCCCCTACGAGCAGTACTTC | CASSRLGPYEQYF
TRBJ2-1 | TRBV6-5 | TRBD2 | . | TGTGCCAGCAGTTACTACGGGGAGGGCAATGAGCAGTTCTTC | CASSYYGEGNEQFF
TRBJ2-6 | TRBV28 | TRBD1 | . | TGTGCCAGCCACAACAGGGGAAGCTCTGGGGCCAACGTCCTGACTTTC | CASHNRGSSGANVLTF
TRBJ2-3 | TRBV5-6 | TRBD2 | . | TGTGCCAGCAGCCCAGGGACTAGTCCCCCCTCAGATACGCAGTATTTT | CASSPGTSPPSDTQYF
TRBJ2-5 | TRBV7-9 | TRBD1 | . | TGTGCCAGCAGCCGACCTGGACAGGGGGGAGAGACCCAGTACTTC | CASSRPGQGGETQYF
TRBJ2-2 | TRBV15 | . | . | TGTGCCACCAGCACCAGACAGAATACGATAGCCGGGGAGCTGTTTTTT | CATSTRQNTIAGELFF
TRBJ1-5 | TRBV2 | . | . | TGTGCCAGCAGTGTGGGGGGGGGTCGCAATCAGCCCCAGCATTTT | CASSVGGGRNQPQHF
TRBJ1-2 | TRBV10-3 | TRBD1 | . | TGTGCCATCAGTGAGTCAGACAGGGCCTATGGCTACACCTTC | CAISESDRAYGYTF
TRBJ1-4 | TRBV4-2 | . | . | TGTGCCAGCAGTAGGGGTGCGAATGAAAAACTGTTTTTT | CASSRGANEKLFF
TRBJ2-3 | TRBV13 | . | . | TGTGCCAGCAGCTACGACAGGAGCACAGATACGCAGTATTTT | CASSYDRSTDTQYF